Sequencing of this TCR beta chain was carried out in a study of PD-1 blockade in classical Hodgkin lymphoma. Across the study: On a schedule of every 2 weeks, patients received nivolumab 3 mg/kg intravenously. Study-wide points: Prior therapy or disease activity may underlie the repertoire differences, whose causes remain undefined.

Noted time point: cycle 4 day 1 (C4D1), after less than 7 weeks of nivolumab. All patients experienced relapse after autologous stem cell transplantation, and brentuximab vedotin exposure was variable. Purification of CD4+ T cells from thawed PBMCs was achieved by magnetic negative selection. Each best response was a complete response, a partial response or progressive disease. About this clone: What it binds is not known.

V lost 6 bases, J lost 8 bases, and 6 bases stayed unmatched. Per germline, CDR1 MDHEN and CDR2 SYDVKM. The CDR3 totals 13 residues. Clones were read by immunoSEQ multiplex PCR, and TCRdb kept only the in-frame ones, dropping some. The table lists 25,000 to 35,000 clones, approximately 80% of them singletons. The TCR sequence derives from a human donor with classical Hodgkin lymphoma. The V and J genes are TRBV28 and TRBJ2-4, with TRBD2 identical over 8 bases. The material sequenced was CD4+ T cells from blood, taken before the fourth cycle of nivolumab. The CDR3 DNA follows: TGTGCCAGCAGGCTAGCGGGTTGGGACATTCAGTACTTC. As protein: CASRLAGWDIQYF. Variable domain in full (rest from reference TRBV28 and TRBJ2-4): DVKVTQSSRYLVKRTGEKVFLECVQDMDHENMFWYRQDPGLGLRLIYFSYDVKMKEKGDIPEGYSVSREKKERFSLILESASTNQTSMYLCASRLAGWDIQYFGAGTRLSVL.